Presented here are 27 T cell receptor beta chains from one specimen sequenced in a study of T cell responses to AZD1222 COVID-19 vaccine. TCRdb's table, derived via immunoSEQ multiplex PCR, lists solely in-frame clones and lacks some. Of roughly 150,000 clones in the sample, about nine tenths are singletons; the top ten hold about 9%. The starting material was peripheral blood, obtained 28 days after the second AZD1222 dose. The receptors come from an adult who received the AZD1222 COVID-19 vaccine.

A few counts support this clone. The rearrangement links TRBV7-2 to TRBJ2-7; a weak D match, TRBD2 (5 bases). The germline V gene encodes CDR1 SGHTA and CDR2 FQGNSA. The CDR3 spans 15 residues. V was clipped by 0 bases and J by 4 bases, with 13 bases between them. The CDR3 spells CASSLASGLMYEQYF. The CDR3 nucleotides are TGTGCCAGCAGCTTAGCTTCCGGACTTATGTACGAGCAGTACTTC.

In DNA, the CDR3 is TGTGCCTGGAGCTTACCGGACAGGGTGGTTCAGCCCCAGCATTTT. Translated: CAWSLPDRVVQPQHF. The chain is built from TRBV30 and TRBJ1-5, with 8 bases identical to TRBD1. CDR1 and CDR2 (germline): GTSNPN, SVGIG (reference sequence). J gave up 6 bases and V 3 bases, and 10 bases lay outside the gene matches. The CDR3 length is 15 residues.

The chain links TRBV5-8 to TRBJ2-5, with TRBD2 as a possible D gene (5 bases). The V gene lost 5 bases and the J gene lost 4 bases, with 12 bases spanning the gap. Germline V lookup: CDR1 SGHTS, CDR2 YDEGEE. The CDR3 sequence is 13 residues long. CDR3 DNA sequence: TGTGCCAGCAGAAGCGGAATTATAGAGACCCAGTACTTC. Translation: CASRSGIIETQYF.

The chain is built from TRBV14 and TRBJ1-2; D remains ambiguous. The CDR3 sequence is 14 residues long. The V gene's germline CDR1 is SGHDN and CDR2 FVKESK. Trimming took off 1 base at V and 6 bases at J, with 12 bases between the two ends. In DNA form, the CDR3 reads TGTGCCAGCAGCCAAGTAATTTTAGAACATGGCTACACCTTC. As protein: CASSQVILEHGYTF.

The gene calls are TRBV7-8 and TRBJ1-2; D perhaps matches TRBD1 (6 bases). The V gene lost 6 bases and the J gene lost 8 bases, with 13 bases spanning the gap. The CDR3 runs 12 residues. Germline CDR1 and CDR2: SGHVS and FQNEAQ. Here the CDR3 DNA reads TGTGCCAGCAGGACTAGGGGGGACGGCTACACCTTC. Protein sequence: CASRTRGDGYTF.

This rearrangement joins TRBV18 to TRBJ1-6; TRBD1 might be the D (5 bases). Germline assignment: CDR1 KGHSH and CDR2 LQKENI. Trimming left V 4 bases short and J 6 bases short, with 7 bases between. The CDR3 contains 13 residues. The CDR3 region is CASSRGPNSPLHF. CDR3 DNA sequence: TGTGCCAGCTCACGGGGACCTAATTCACCCCTCCACTTT.

The chain carries TRBV20-1 and TRBJ2-2; TRBD1 or TRBD2 may be the D gene (6 bases each). Germline V gives CDR1 DFQATT, CDR2 SNEGSKA (reference sequence). The CDR3 sequence is 14 residues long. Trimming left V 3 bases short and J 1 base short, with 9 bases between. As DNA, the CDR3 is TGCAGTGCTAGTGAGGGGGGGAACACCGGGGAGCTGTTTTTT. Translating it yields CSASEGGNTGELFF.

The CDR3 sequence is CACPSEFSGAPSSYNEQFF. CDR3 sequence (DNA): TGTGCCTGCCCTAGTGAATTTAGCGGAGCGCCCAGCTCCTACAATGAGCAGTTCTTC. The chain joins TRBV30 to TRBJ2-1, with D possibly matching TRBD2 (6 bases). Trimming took off 6 bases at V and 0 bases at J, with 27 bases between the two ends. This CDR3 has 19 amino acids. CDR1 is GTSNPN, CDR2 SVGIG, per germline (reference sequence).

The chain is built from TRBV19 and TRBJ2-1; TRBD2 agrees at 8 bases. J gave up 1 base and V 5 bases, and 4 bases lay outside the gene matches. Germline CDR1 reads LNHDA; CDR2 reads SQIVND (reference sequence). The CDR3 length is 15 residues. This chain's CDR3 is CASSARLASYNEQFF. Written as DNA, the CDR3 is TGTGCCAGTAGTGCCCGACTAGCGTCCTACAATGAGCAGTTCTTC.

The chain uses TRBV7-9 and TRBJ1-4; D uncertain. Germline V gives CDR1 SEHNR, CDR2 FQNEAQ (reference sequence). Trimming cost V 2 bases and J 8 bases, with 3 bases left between them. The CDR3 loop spans 11 amino acids. The CDR3: CASSLREKLFF. In nucleotides, the CDR3 is TGTGCCAGCAGCTTAAGGGAAAAACTGTTTTTT.

This chain links TRBV19 with TRBJ1-5; D is unresolved. The CDR3 is made up of 15 amino acids. Germline values: CDR1 LNHDA, CDR2 SQIVND (reference sequence). Deletions cut 5 bases from V and 2 bases from J, with 13 bases between. The CDR3 DNA sequence: TGTGCCAGTAGTGCGCGGTGGGATGGCAATCAGCCCCAGCATTTT. Protein: CASSARWDGNQPQHF.

This sequence joins TRBV10-3 and TRBJ1-2; D gene ambiguous. Germline V lookup: CDR1 ENHRY, CDR2 SYGVKD. The CDR3 length is 13 residues. Trimming removed 3 bases at V and 9 bases at J, with 14 bases between. In nucleotides, the CDR3 is TGTGCCATCAGTGAATTTCAGGACGGTCGCTACACCTTC. This gives the protein CAISEFQDGRYTF.

The rearrangement links TRBV24-1 to TRBJ2-7, with 9 bases matching TRBD1. With 2 bases clipped from V and 2 bases from J, the junction kept 3 bases outside the gene matches. The CDR3 sequence is 15 residues long. Germline V gives CDR1 KGHDR, CDR2 SFDVKD. In nucleotides, the CDR3 is TGTGCCACCAGTGATTCAAGGACAGGGGCCTACGAGCAGTACTTC. It codes for CATSDSRTGAYEQYF.

A few counts support this clone. CDR3 sequence reads: CASSRGVAGEGTQYF. The CDR3 bases are TGTGCCAGCAGCCGCGGGGTAGCGGGGGAAGGGACGCAGTATTTT. This chain uses TRBV7-3 with TRBJ2-3; 9 bases fit TRBD2. J was trimmed by 9 bases and V by 5 bases; bases with no gene match: 12. CDR3 length: 15 residues. The V gene's germline CDR1 is SGHTA and CDR2 FQGTGA. Drawing the rest from reference TRBV7-3 and TRBJ2-3, the complete variable domain is GAGVSQTPSNKVTEKGKYVELRCDPISGHTALYWYRQSLGQGPEFLIYFQGTGAADDSGLPNDRFFAVRPEGSVSTLKIQRTERGDSAVYLCASSRGVAGEGTQYFGPGTRLTVL.

The CDR3 DNA reads as TGTGCCAGCAGTTTACCCCTAATCAGGAGTGAGGGAAAATTTCAGCCCCAGCATTTT. As protein: CASSLPLIRSEGKFQPQHF. The V call is TRBV28, the J call TRBJ1-5, with D hard to call. V was trimmed by 2 bases and J by 6 bases, leaving 26 bases between them. The CDR3 spans 19 residues. The germline gives CDR1 MDHEN, CDR2 SYDVKM.

This clone was counted once. The rearrangement joins TRBV11-2 to TRBJ1-1; unclear D gene. The germline CDR1 and CDR2 sequences are SGHAT and FQNNGV. This CDR3 spans 12 amino acids. Trimming took 0 bases from V and 6 from J, leaving 5 bases between them. CDR3 region: CASSLERAEAFF. The DNA for the CDR3 is TGTGCCAGCAGCTTAGAGCGGGCTGAAGCTTTCTTT.

This chain connects TRBV3-1 (or the pseudogene TRBV3-2) to TRBJ2-3; 8 positions agree with TRBD1. V lost 6 bases to trimming and J lost 4 bases; unmatched junction nucleotides: 12. The CDR3 extends over 16 amino acids. CDR1 is LGHDT, CDR2 YNNKEL, per germline (reference sequence). The DNA for the CDR3 is TGTGCCAGCAGTAATCGGCAGGGGGCGAGGGCAGATACGCAGTATTTT. Protein: CASSNRQGARADTQYF.

The chain links TRBV6-5 to TRBJ2-3, with 8 bases aligning to TRBD2. V trimming: 8 bases; J trimming: 6 bases; junction bases outside the gene matches: 1. The CDR3 spans 11 residues. CDR1 and CDR2 (germline): MNHEY, SVGAGI. CDR3 sequence: CASERGDTQYF. CDR3 bases: TGTGCCAGCGAGCGGGGGGATACGCAGTATTTT.

V gene TRBV12-3 or TRBV12-4 combines with J gene TRBJ1-6, with D tentatively TRBD1 (6 bases). Between the trimmed V and J ends, which lost 5 bases and 10 bases, there was a span of 12 bases. The CDR3 is made up of 13 amino acids. The CDR3: CASSPDSVSPLHF. In DNA, the CDR3 is TGTGCCAGCAGTCCGGACAGTGTCTCACCCCTCCACTTT.

This clone has only one observation. V is TRBV5-1 and J is TRBJ2-1, with D possibly matching TRBD2 (6 bases). This CDR3 spans 16 amino acids. V was cut by 0 bases and J by 5 bases, with 15 bases left in between. Germline V lookup: CDR1 SGHRS, CDR2 YFSETQ. The chain's CDR3 is CASSLAPGVADNEQFF. In nucleotides, the CDR3 is TGCGCCAGCAGCTTGGCCCCGGGGGTGGCGGACAATGAGCAGTTCTTC.

The V call is TRBV5-1, the J call TRBJ2-3; tentatively, D is TRBD1 or TRBD2 (6 bases each). The V gene's germline CDR1 is SGHRS and CDR2 YFSETQ. V was shortened by 5 bases and J by 11 bases, with 27 bases between the two germline ends. This CDR3 spans 16 amino acids. The CDR3 DNA reads TGCGCCAGCAGTGGGGGGACTCCGGGCCCACAGGGTTTGCAGTATTTT. Amino acids: CASSGGTPGPQGLQYF.

V and J are TRBV5-1 and TRBJ1-5; tentative D call: TRBD1 (5 bases). Trimming cost V 0 bases and J 7 bases, with 11 bases left between them. The CDR3 contains 14 residues. Germline CDR1 is SGHRS and CDR2 is YFSETQ. In nucleotides, the CDR3 is TGCGCCAGCAGCTTGGATCCAGGGAGGCAGCCCCAGCATTTT. It yields the protein CASSLDPGRQPQHF. The full variable domain, its missing parts supplied by reference TRBV5-1 and TRBJ1-5, is KAGVTQTPRYLIKTRGQQVTLSCSPISGHRSVSWYQQTPGQGLQFLFEYFSETQRNKGNFPGRFSGRQFSNSRSEMNVSTLELGDSALYLCASSLDPGRQPQHFGDGTRLSIL.

This CDR3 reads CASSLDMVDTQYF. The CDR3 nucleotides read TGTGCCAGCAGCTTAGATATGGTAGATACGCAGTATTTT. The genes are TRBV7-2 and TRBJ2-3; the D is unclear. V lost 1 base and J lost 5, with 7 bases in between. Looked up from germline, CDR1 is SGHTA and CDR2 is FQGNSA. This CDR3 is 13 amino acids long.

V usage is TRBV27 and J usage is TRBJ1-2; no reliable D call. This CDR3 comprises 14 residues. The germline CDR1 and CDR2 sequences are MNHEY and SMNVEV (reference sequence). Trimming took 2 bases from V and 5 from J, leaving 12 bases between them. CDR3 DNA sequence: TGTGCCAGCAGTTTAAACTTAAATTATTATGGCTACACCTTC. Protein sequence: CASSLNLNYYGYTF.

The chain has TRBV11-3 and TRBJ2-1; D remains ambiguous. V lost 1 base and J 2 bases, leaving 9 bases between the germline ends. The CDR3 contains 15 residues. Germline lookup yields CDR1 SGHNT and CDR2 YENEEA. The CDR3 loop is CASSLGGNAYNEQFF. The CDR3 coding sequence is TGTGCCAGCAGCTTAGGGGGAAATGCCTACAATGAGCAGTTCTTC.

The chain carries TRBV6-2 or TRBV6-3 and TRBJ2-7; TRBD2 might be the D (6 bases). Trimming shortened V by 6 bases and J by 9 bases, and 18 bases separated the two germline ends. Germline loops: CDR1 MNHEY, CDR2 SVGEGT. The CDR3 has 13 amino acids. CDR3 sequence reads: CASSQPGLVGQYF. CDR3 DNA: TGTGCCAGCAGCCAACCGGGACTTGTCGGGCAGTACTTC.

This chain links TRBV9 with TRBJ1-1; D gene ambiguous. The CDR3 has 15 amino acids. The V gene's germline CDR1 is SGDLS and CDR2 YYNGEE. V lost 2 bases to trimming and J lost 4 bases, with 15 bases between them. The CDR3 is CASSVSGLGSTEAFF. In DNA, the CDR3 is TGTGCCAGCAGCGTGTCCGGGCTTGGGAGCACTGAAGCTTTCTTT.